Listed here are 6 T cell receptor beta chains from one sample, sequenced in a study of neoadjuvant nivolumab and ipilimumab in lung cancer. Using immunoSEQ multiplex PCR, the repertoire was profiled, and TCRdb retains in-frame clones only, with some absent. Of tens of thousands of clones listed, roughly nine tenths are singletons. This specimen consisted of peripheral blood, obtained before neoadjuvant nivolumab, alone or with ipilimumab. The receptors stem from an adult with non-small cell lung cancer.

This clone came up once. The chain employs TRBV20-1 and TRBJ2-1; 7 positions match TRBD2. The CDR3 length is 11 residues. With V trimmed by 6 bases and J by 12 bases, 8 bases remained unmatched. From germline, CDR1 is DFQATT and CDR2 SNEGSKA (reference sequence). CDR3: CSAALTGGQFF. The CDR3, as DNA: TGCAGTGCCGCCCTTACGGGGGGGCAGTTCTTC.

The rearrangement joins TRBV7-9 to TRBJ2-1; 13 nucleotides match TRBD2. V shed 2 bases, J shed 8 bases, and the junction held 3 bases outside the gene matches. Germline CDR1 is SEHNR and CDR2 is FQNEAQ (reference sequence). The CDR3 is 15 residues long. CDR3 nucleotides: TGTGCCAGCAGCTTACCCGGACTAGCGGGAGATGAGCAGTTCTTC. This codes for CASSLPGLAGDEQFF.

This chain connects TRBV18 to TRBJ1-4; a weak D match, TRBD1 (6 bases). CDR1 and CDR2 from the germline V gene are KGHSH and LQKENI. This CDR3 is built from 17 residues. The V end lost 3 bases, the J end lost 0 bases, and 14 bases lay between the germline ends. In DNA, the CDR3 is TGTGCCAGCTCACCGGCTGACAGGAGAACAACTAATGAAAAACTGTTTTTT. It specifies CASSPADRRTTNEKLFF.

The V and J genes are TRBV30 and TRBJ1-1; the D gene is possibly TRBD1 (6 bases). Germline lookup yields CDR1 GTSNPN and CDR2 SVGIG (reference sequence). V lost 3 bases and J lost 4, with 18 bases in between. This CDR3 comprises 15 residues. The CDR3, as DNA: TGTGCCTGGAGAAATCCAACAGGGAAAATCACTGAAGCTTTCTTT. Translation: CAWRNPTGKITEAFF.

The chain joins TRBV29-1 to TRBJ2-3; D unclear. Trimming stripped 4 bases from V and 0 bases from J, with 8 bases between. Germline lookup yields CDR1 SQVTM and CDR2 ANQGSEA. CDR3 size: 13 residues. The CDR3 region is CSVVRGSTDTQYF. As DNA, the CDR3 is TGCAGCGTTGTTCGCGGCAGCACAGATACGCAGTATTTT.

In its sample, this clone was seen once. V usage is TRBV7-6 and J usage is TRBJ2-3; D gene unclear. The germline CDR1 and CDR2 sequences are SGHVS and FNYEAQ. With 2 bases removed from V and 0 bases from J, the gap between germline ends came to 6 bases. CDR3 size: 14 residues. The CDR3 here is CASSLQLSTDTQYF. For the CDR3, the DNA is TGTGCCAGCAGCTTACAGCTTAGCACAGATACGCAGTATTTT.